One sample yielded the 24 T cell receptor beta chains listed below, sequenced in a study of blood T cell repertoires in COVID-19. Data came from immunoSEQ multiplex PCR; TCRdb stores just in-frame clones and leaves some out. The sample lists 200,000 to 250,000 clones; roughly four fifths were seen once. Sequencing used peripheral blood. These receptors all stem from a woman in her forties or fifties with acute or convalescent COVID-19.

On this clone: Other nucleotide sequences in the sample specify the same CDR3. The chain combines TRBV6-1 with TRBJ2-3, with 7 bases fitting TRBD2. V trimming: 0 bases; J trimming: 1 base; junction bases outside the gene matches: 1. The CDR3 consists of 15 residues. Germline CDR1 MNHNS, CDR2 SASEGT. CDR3 in amino acids: CASSEAAGGTDTQYF. The CDR3 nucleotides read TGTGCCAGCAGTGAAGCGGCGGGGGGCACAGATACGCAGTATTTT.

This clone was seen just once. In DNA, the CDR3 is TGTGCCACCAACAGGGGGGACAGTGCCTCCGAGCAGTACTTC. This sequence encodes CATNRGDSASEQYF. The chain is built from TRBV15 and TRBJ2-7; TRBD1 matches at 8 bases. Germline V lookup: CDR1 LNHNV, CDR2 YYDKDF (reference sequence). The CDR3 loop spans 14 amino acids. Germline trimming cut 7 bases from V and 6 bases from J; bases unmatched to any gene: 11.

The J gene is TRBJ1-6, the V gene TRBV28; D perhaps matches TRBD1 (6 bases). V was trimmed by 5 bases and J by 0 bases, leaving 11 bases between them. Germline V gene lookup returns CDR1 MDHEN and CDR2 SYDVKM. The CDR3 is 16 amino acids. CDR3 region: CASSPQGSSYNSPLHF. The CDR3 DNA sequence: TGTGCCAGCAGTCCCCAGGGGAGCTCCTATAATTCACCCCTCCACTTT.

This clone was counted only a few times. CDR3 bases: TGTGCCAGCAGCTCGTCTCCGGGCAATGAGCAGTTCTTC. This gives the protein CASSSSPGNEQFF. V is TRBV7-2 and J is TRBJ2-1; D gene ambiguous. The V gene's germline CDR1 is SGHTA and CDR2 FQGNSA. The CDR3 sequence is 13 residues long. The V and J ends lost 4 bases and 6 bases respectively, with 10 bases between them.

This clone appeared a single time. The chain employs TRBV2 and TRBJ2-2, with D possibly being TRBD2 (5 bases). The V gene lost 2 bases and the J gene lost 2 bases, with 12 bases spanning the gap. Germline V gene lookup returns CDR1 SNHLY and CDR2 FYNNEI. CDR3 length: 16 amino acids. The CDR3 region has the DNA TGTGCCAGCAGTGAACAGGCGGAGGCAAACACCGGGGAGCTGTTTTTT. Translation: CASSEQAEANTGELFF.

In regard to this clone: One end of the junction is discordant with germline, which a read error may explain. The rearrangement uses TRBV11-2 and TRBJ2-3; TRBD2 matches 7 bases. The germline gives CDR1 SGHAT, CDR2 FQNNGV. The CDR3 is made up of 13 amino acids. CDR3 in DNA: TGTGCCAGCAGCTTAAGGGCTAGCGGACCCCTGAACTTT. As protein: CASSLRASGPLNF.

This clone was detected only a few times. The chain joins TRBV19 to TRBJ2-3; D gene ambiguous. Trimming removed 5 bases from V and 4 bases from J, with 13 bases in between. The CDR3 spans 14 residues. Germline CDR1 LNHDA, CDR2 SQIVND (reference sequence). The CDR3 DNA sequence: TGTGCCAGTAGTCCCTTGAGGAATGCAGATACGCAGTATTTT. It is translated as CASSPLRNADTQYF.

This clone was found a few times. This chain links TRBV28 with TRBJ2-1, with a weak D call TRBD1 (5 bases). V was cut by 2 bases and J by 1 base, with 6 bases left in between. The CDR3 covers 14 residues. Per germline, CDR1 MDHEN and CDR2 SYDVKM. The CDR3 nucleotides are TGTGCCAGCAGTTTACCAGGGTCCTACAATGAGCAGTTCTTC. Translation: CASSLPGSYNEQFF. Looking up the rest from reference TRBV28 and TRBJ2-1 gives the full variable domain: DVKVTQSSRYLVKRTGEKVFLECVQDMDHENMFWYRQDPGLGLRLIYFSYDVKMKEKGDIPEGYSVSREKKERFSLILESASTNQTSMYLCASSLPGSYNEQFFGPGTRLTVL.

This chain joins TRBV4-2 and TRBJ1-2, with TRBD1 as a possible D gene (5 bases). The V and J ends lost 0 bases and 8 bases respectively, with 10 bases between them. This CDR3 is 13 amino acids long. Germline V gene data show CDR1 as LGHNA and CDR2 as YNFKEQ. The CDR3, as DNA: TGTGCCAGCAGCCAAGATAGAACAGGCGGCTACACCTTC. Residues: CASSQDRTGGYTF.

The gene calls are TRBV3-1 (or the pseudogene TRBV3-2) and TRBJ1-1; no firm D call. CDR3 length equals 15 residues. In germline, CDR1 is LGHDT, CDR2 YNNKEL (reference sequence). V was trimmed by 1 base and J by 4 bases, leaving 13 bases between them. The DNA for the CDR3 is TGTGCCAGCAGCCAAGGAGGAGGGTTGAGCACTGAAGCTTTCTTT. This codes for CASSQGGGLSTEAFF.

The chain combines TRBV28 with TRBJ2-3; D perhaps matches TRBD2 (6 bases). This CDR3 region has 13 residues. The ends were cut back, 9 bases at V and 2 bases at J, with 12 bases in the middle. Germline V lookup: CDR1 MDHEN, CDR2 SYDVKM. CDR3 in amino acids: CASLAEVTDTQYF. As DNA, the CDR3 is TGTGCCAGTTTAGCGGAAGTCACAGATACGCAGTATTTT.

This chain joins TRBV11-3 and TRBJ2-1; 9 bases match TRBD1. V shed 1 base and J 3 bases; nucleotides not matched to a gene: 4. This CDR3 has 16 amino acids. Per germline, CDR1 SGHNT and CDR2 YENEEA. For the CDR3, the DNA is TGTGCCAGCAGCTTAGCGGACAGGGGATTCTACAATGAGCAGTTCTTC. It translates to CASSLADRGFYNEQFF.

The chain is built from TRBV3-1 (or the pseudogene TRBV3-2) and TRBJ2-3; 13 nucleotides match TRBD2. This CDR3 is 15 amino acids long. The junction had 3 bases not matched to a gene; V was cut back by 6 bases and J by 3 bases. CDR1 and CDR2 from the germline V gene are LGHDT and YNNKEL (reference sequence). The CDR3 sequence: CASRTSGGRTDTQYF. The CDR3 DNA follows: TGTGCCAGCAGGACTAGCGGGGGGCGGACAGATACGCAGTATTTT.

This chain connects TRBV28 to TRBJ1-3, with 9 bases aligning to TRBD1. J lost 3 bases, V lost 5 bases, and 11 bases had no gene match. The CDR3 runs to 17 residues. The germline gives CDR1 MDHEN, CDR2 SYDVKM. The CDR3 sequence is CASSPGDRAVRGNTIYF. In DNA, the CDR3 is TGTGCCAGCAGTCCGGGGGACAGGGCTGTTCGTGGAAACACCATATATTTT.

The rearrangement joins TRBV19 to TRBJ1-2; the match to TRBD1 covers 7 bases. From germline, CDR1 is LNHDA and CDR2 SQIVND (reference sequence). Trimming took 6 bases from V and 8 from J; bases not matched to a gene: 15. CDR3 length equals 15 residues. The CDR3 bases are TGTGCCAGTAGGCTGTTCGGGACAGACACGGGAGGCTACACCTTC. It is translated as CASRLFGTDTGGYTF.

This clone was counted a few times. V and J are TRBV7-9 and TRBJ2-7; 12 bases are shared with TRBD1. The length of the CDR3 is 16 residues. V was clipped by 1 base and J by 6 bases; unmatched bases: 7. CDR1 SEHNR and CDR2 FQNEAQ come from the germline V gene (reference sequence). The CDR3 nucleotides read TGTGCCAGCAGCTTAGACCCGGGACAGGGGGCGAGCGAGCAGTACTTC. As protein: CASSLDPGQGASEQYF. Looking up the rest from reference TRBV7-9 and TRBJ2-7 gives the full variable domain: DTGVSQNPRHKITKRGQNVTFRCDPISEHNRLYWYRQTLGQGPEFLTYFQNEAQLEKSRLLSDRFSAERPKGSFSTLEIQRTEQGDSAMYLCASSLDPGQGASEQYFGPGTRLTVT.

CDR3 protein: CASSLSPELSTQYF. CDR3 DNA: TGTGCCAGCAGTTTATCCCCCGAGTTGAGTACGCAGTATTTT. The chain recombines TRBV28 with TRBJ2-3; D is uncertain. V lost 1 base and J lost 8, with 13 bases in between. This CDR3 has 14 amino acids. CDR1 is MDHEN and CDR2 is SYDVKM in the germline V gene.

This chain joins TRBV10-2 and TRBJ2-3; 8 nucleotides match TRBD2. The V gene's germline CDR1 is WSHSY and CDR2 SAAADI. Trimming took 6 bases from V and 5 from J; bases not matched to a gene: 13. CDR3 length: 16 amino acids. The CDR3: CASSGSLAGWGDTQYF. The CDR3 DNA follows: TGCGCCAGCAGCGGTTCTCTAGCGGGTTGGGGAGATACGCAGTATTTT.

The genes are TRBV20-1 and TRBJ2-6, with 12 bases matching TRBD2. Trimming cost V 3 bases and J 3 bases; bases outside gene matches: 6. Germline assignment: CDR1 DFQATT and CDR2 SNEGSKA (reference sequence). There are 17 residues in the CDR3. The CDR3 DNA reads as TGCAGTGCTAGTCGACTAGCGGGAGCAAATGGGGCCAACGTCCTGACTTTC. Protein: CSASRLAGANGANVLTF.

The chain uses TRBV18 and TRBJ2-1; a possible D gene is TRBD2 (6 bases). Per the germline V gene, CDR1 is KGHSH and CDR2 is LQKENI. The CDR3 loop spans 16 amino acids. The V and J ends lost 3 bases and 0 bases respectively, with 12 bases between them. The CDR3 here is CASSPQGLPSYNEQFF. The CDR3, as DNA: TGTGCCAGCTCACCCCAGGGACTTCCCTCCTACAATGAGCAGTTCTTC.

This clone was detected a few times. The rearrangement joins TRBV10-3 to TRBJ1-1; tentative D call: TRBD1 (6 bases). The CDR3 has 13 residues. Germline V gene sequence: CDR1 ENHRY, CDR2 SYGVKD. The CDR3 DNA sequence: TGTGCTACCCGCAGAGGGGGAGAGGCTGAAGCTTTCTTT. Translating it yields CATRRGGEAEAFF.

J is TRBJ2-7 and V is TRBV5-5, with a possible D match to TRBD1 (6 bases). Trimming cost V 1 base and J 0 bases, with 17 bases left between them. The CDR3 loop spans 17 amino acids. Per germline, CDR1 SGHKS and CDR2 YYEKEE (reference sequence). The CDR3 DNA reads as TGTGCCAGCAGCTTGCAACAGGGATTATTACCCTCCTACGAGCAGTACTTC. This translates into CASSLQQGLLPSYEQYF.

The chain joins TRBV11-2 to TRBJ2-6; 8 positions match TRBD1. The CDR3 spans 19 residues. The V gene end was trimmed by 3 bases and the J gene end by 0 bases; junction bases not matched to a gene: 10. The V gene's germline CDR1 is SGHAT and CDR2 FQNNGV. The CDR3 DNA follows: TGTGCCAGCAGCTTTGGGACAGGCAACTACGTCTCTGGGGCCAACGTCCTGACTTTC. Residues: CASSFGTGNYVSGANVLTF.

The V and J genes are TRBV23-1 and TRBJ1-2; 7 bases line up with TRBD1. TRBV23-1 is sorted into the ORF group, with uncertain function. The J segment lost 6 bases and the V segment lost 0 bases, leaving 7 bases of the junction unmatched. There are 15 residues in the CDR3. The CDR3 loop reads CASSQSMDRPHGYTF. In nucleotides, the CDR3 is TGCGCCAGCAGTCAATCGATGGACAGGCCCCATGGCTACACCTTC.